A single sample is the source of the 32 T cell receptor beta chains below, sequenced in a study of blood T cells in healthy people across ages. The use of a sample-barcoded 5' primer and a J-beta primer mix characterized a second PCR of roughly 7 to 11 cycles. Using its own MiXCR run on the 5' RACE reads, TCRdb lists one record per CDR3 protein. This table has around 620,000 distinct CDR3 sequences, roughly 28% appearing once. Source material: blood. The receptor source for this set is a woman aged 70-85 years in good health.

This clonotype was detected a few times. This chain connects TRBV20-1 to TRBJ2-1; 10 bases align to TRBD2. Unmatched junction bases numbered 7, after V lost 6 bases and J lost 5 bases. Germline CDR1 DFQATT, CDR2 SNEGSKA (reference sequence). The CDR3 totals 14 residues. The CDR3 DNA reads as TGCAGTGCCAAAATAGCGGGGGGTCACAATGAGCAGTTCTTC. Amino acid sequence: CSAKIAGGHNEQFF.

This sequence joins TRBV12-3 or TRBV12-4 and TRBJ1-6; D not certain. The CDR3 consists of 13 residues. The V end was cut by 4 bases, the J end by 14 bases, with 15 bases between. CDR3 sequence: CASSSGDLLSLHF. As DNA, the CDR3 is TGTGCCAGCAGTTCTGGGGATCTTCTTTCCCTCCACTTT.

This clonotype has only a few counts. The chain couples TRBV7-9 to TRBJ2-5, with D perhaps matching TRBD1 (5 bases). The CDR3 runs 16 residues. With 2 bases removed from V and 7 bases from J, the gap between germline ends came to 20 bases. The germline CDR1 and CDR2 sequences are SEHNR and FQNEAQ (reference sequence). CDR3 region: CASSLKIGAGKSTQYF. The CDR3 region has the DNA TGTGCCAGCAGCTTAAAGATAGGGGCAGGCAAGTCGACCCAGTACTTC. The full variable domain, its missing parts supplied by reference TRBV7-9 and TRBJ2-5, is DTGVSQNPRHKITKRGQNVTFRCDPISEHNRLYWYRQTLGQGPEFLTYFQNEAQLEKSRLLSDRFSAERPKGSFSTLEIQRTEQGDSAMYLCASSLKIGAGKSTQYFGPGTRLLVL.

The V and J genes are TRBV5-1 and TRBJ2-7, with unresolved D. CDR3 length equals 15 residues. Germline V gives CDR1 SGHRS, CDR2 YFSETQ. Trimming stripped 4 bases from V and 7 bases from J, with 21 bases between. The CDR3 region is CASSPLVGGSREQYF. Written as DNA, the CDR3 is TGCGCCAGCAGCCCCCTTGTCGGCGGATCGAGGGAGCAGTACTTC.

The V call is TRBV9, the J call TRBJ1-2; TRBD1 aligns across 9 bases. Germline V lookup: CDR1 SGDLS, CDR2 YYNGEE. V dropped 3 bases and J dropped 8; count of bases not matched to a gene: 17. The CDR3 covers 17 residues. The CDR3 nucleotides are TGTGCCAGCAGCGCTCCGGATGGCGGGACAGGGCGGAAGGGCTACACCTTC. This sequence encodes CASSAPDGGTGRKGYTF.

The chain couples TRBV9 to TRBJ1-3; 8 positions match TRBD1. Germline V gene data show CDR1 as SGDLS and CDR2 as YYNGEE. Germline trimming cut 4 bases from V and 1 base from J; bases unmatched to any gene: 4. CDR3 length: 15 amino acids. This CDR3 reads CASSSRDRSGNTIYF. The CDR3 nucleotides read TGTGCCAGCAGCTCTCGGGACAGGTCTGGAAACACCATATATTTT.

This clonotype was seen at least ten times. The genes are TRBV7-9 and TRBJ2-1; 13 bases line up with TRBD2. From germline, CDR1 is SEHNR and CDR2 FQNEAQ (reference sequence). Trimming took 5 bases from V and 4 from J; bases not matched to a gene: 5. CDR3 length: 16 residues. Here the CDR3 reads CASSTLLAGGYNEQFF. DNA of the CDR3: TGTGCCAGCAGCACCTTACTAGCGGGGGGGTACAATGAGCAGTTCTTC.

A remark on this clonotype: At one of its ends the junction is not consistent with the germline gene, which may arise from a read error. The J gene is TRBJ2-1, the V gene TRBV18, with unresolved D. The DNA end is more similar to TRBJ2-7, so the J call may be wrong. In germline, CDR1 is KGHSH, CDR2 LQKENI. This CDR3 has 13 amino acids. This CDR3 is CASPPTVSYEQYF. The CDR3 nucleotides read TGTGCCAGCCCACCGACTGTCTCCTACGAGCAGTACTTC.

This sequence joins TRBV4-2 and TRBJ1-2; perhaps TRBD1 as D (6 bases). Germline assignment: CDR1 LGHNA and CDR2 YNFKEQ. Trimming took 1 base from V and 3 from J, leaving 15 bases between them. The CDR3 extends over 16 amino acids. As DNA, the CDR3 is TGTGCCAGCAGCCAAGGGGGCCGGGGGCACGACTATGGCTACACCTTC. Encoded protein: CASSQGGRGHDYGYTF.

The rearrangement joins TRBV6-1 to TRBJ1-4; D remains ambiguous. The CDR3 consists of 16 residues. V was shortened by 5 bases and J by 5 bases, with 18 bases between the two germline ends. From germline, CDR1 is MNHNS and CDR2 SASEGT. CDR3 nucleotides: TGTGCCAGCAGTAGTCCCGGCAGGTCCCGAAATGAAAAACTGTTTTTT. Protein sequence: CASSSPGRSRNEKLFF.

V gene TRBV7-2 combines with J gene TRBJ1-1, with D maybe TRBD1 (6 bases). CDR1 SGHTA and CDR2 FQGNSA come from the germline V gene. The CDR3 is 16 residues long. The germline V and J ends were trimmed by 3 bases and 1 base, with 15 bases remaining between them. CDR3 region: CASSLVGGLTNTEAFF. The DNA of the CDR3 is TGTGCCAGCAGCTTGGTCGGGGGCCTGACGAACACTGAAGCTTTCTTT.

The gene calls are TRBV5-1 and TRBJ2-2; 10 bases are a match to TRBD1. J gave up 3 bases and V 4 bases, and 6 bases lay outside the gene matches. This CDR3 has 16 amino acids. CDR1 SGHRS and CDR2 YFSETQ come from the germline V gene. CDR3 DNA: TGCGCCAGCAGCACCGGACAGGGGGTTTACACCGGGGAGCTGTTTTTT. Translation: CASSTGQGVYTGELFF.

This chain uses TRBV20-1 with TRBJ2-4, with D perhaps matching TRBD2 (6 bases). Trimming removed 4 bases from V and 4 bases from J, with 14 bases in between. This CDR3 has 14 amino acids. Germline assignment: CDR1 DFQATT and CDR2 SNEGSKA (reference sequence). The CDR3 DNA reads TGCAGTGCTATGGGACTCACTCGTAAAAACATTCAGTACTTC. Protein product: CSAMGLTRKNIQYF.

The chain employs TRBV5-5 and TRBJ2-3; D is possibly TRBD2 (7 bases). From germline, CDR1 is SGHKS and CDR2 YYEKEE (reference sequence). V lost 4 bases and J 4 bases, leaving 19 bases between the germline ends. CDR3 length: 16 amino acids. The CDR3 DNA reads TGTGCCAGCAGCGGGGGGGCGGCGGGATACCCAGATACGCAGTATTTT. Translating it yields CASSGGAAGYPDTQYF.

The rearrangement links TRBV6-6 to TRBJ1-2; TRBD1 matches 9 bases. V shed 1 base, J shed 3 bases, and the junction held 3 bases outside the gene matches. Germline V gives CDR1 MNHNY, CDR2 SVGAGI (reference sequence). The CDR3 spans 15 residues. The DNA of the CDR3 is TGTGCCAGCAGTTACTATGGACAGGGGCACTATGGCTACACCTTC. Residues: CASSYYGQGHYGYTF.

This chain links TRBV7-9 with TRBJ2-5, with D perhaps TRBD1 (5 bases). Trimming removed 3 bases at V and 3 bases at J, with 17 bases between. Germline V gene lookup returns CDR1 SEHNR and CDR2 FQNEAQ (reference sequence). The CDR3 runs to 16 residues. Here the CDR3 DNA reads TGTGCCAGCAGCTTGCTTAGGCAGGGAAGTGAAGAGACCCAGTACTTC. Translated: CASSLLRQGSEETQYF.

This clonotype has more than one count but fewer than ten. The V call is TRBV3-1, the J call TRBJ1-6, with 9 bases aligning to TRBD1. The CDR3 has 15 residues. The junction had 7 bases not matched to a gene; V was cut back by 4 bases and J by 9 bases. The germline gives CDR1 LGHDT, CDR2 YNNKEL (reference sequence). The CDR3 nucleotides are TGTGCCAGCAGCCCCACGGGACAGGGTAGTTCACCCCTCCACTTT. Protein product: CASSPTGQGSSPLHF.

The chain has TRBV4-3 and TRBJ1-2; 7 nucleotides align to TRBD1. V lost 0 bases and J lost 4; bases outside the gene matches: 14. Per germline, CDR1 LGHNA and CDR2 YSLEER. The CDR3 has 18 residues. CDR3 sequence (DNA): TGCGCCAGCAGCCAAGAGTTGCCCCGACAGGGTCTCTTCTATGGCTACACCTTC. Protein product: CASSQELPRQGLFYGYTF.

The V call is TRBV13, the J call TRBJ2-3; possibly TRBD2 for D (5 bases). Trimming pared 5 bases from V and 10 bases from J, leaving 13 bases between. In germline, CDR1 is PRHDT, CDR2 FYEKMQ (reference sequence). This CDR3 comprises 12 residues. DNA of the CDR3: TGTGCCAGCAGCGGAGGCTTCGGAGCGCAGTATTTT. Protein sequence: CASSGGFGAQYF.

Only a few counts were recorded for this clonotype. The chain joins TRBV5-1 to TRBJ2-5, with 7 bases that match TRBD1. The CDR3 covers 15 residues. Trimming cost V 3 bases and J 1 base; bases outside gene matches: 6. CDR1 and CDR2 (germline): SGHRS, YFSETQ. CDR3 protein: CASSSGTAFQETQYF. The CDR3 coding sequence is TGCGCCAGCAGCTCCGGGACAGCCTTCCAAGAGACCCAGTACTTC.

This clonotype occurred a few times. The V gene is TRBV7-9, the J gene TRBJ2-5, with TRBD2 matching over 11 bases. The CDR3 is 16 amino acids. The ends lost 5 bases at V and 2 bases at J; junction bases unmatched: 7. The germline V gene has CDR1 SEHNR and CDR2 FQNEAQ (reference sequence). CDR3 loop: CASSPTTSGVQETQYF. The CDR3 DNA is TGTGCCAGCAGCCCGACGACTAGCGGGGTTCAAGAGACCCAGTACTTC.

The V and J genes are TRBV6-4 and TRBJ1-1, with a possible D match to TRBD1 (6 bases). V gave up 6 bases and J gave up 1 base, with 9 bases separating them. CDR1 MRHNA and CDR2 SNTAGT come from the germline V gene. The CDR3 length is 13 residues. The chain's CDR3 is CASRVQGNTEAFF. In nucleotides, the CDR3 is TGTGCCAGCAGGGTACAGGGGAACACTGAAGCTTTCTTT.

The V call is TRBV14, the J call TRBJ1-1, with unresolved D. CDR1 and CDR2 (germline): SGHDN, FVKESK. The CDR3 consists of 16 residues. V lost 0 bases, J lost 11 bases, and 22 bases lay in between. This CDR3 is CASSQDLSGVPRGAFF. The CDR3 DNA reads as TGTGCCAGCAGCCAAGACTTATCCGGGGTTCCCCGTGGGGCTTTCTTT.

A few counts support this clonotype. The genes are TRBV29-1 and TRBJ1-3; D unclear. Between the trimmed V and J ends, which lost 3 bases and 2 bases, there was a span of 8 bases. Germline CDR1 is SQVTM and CDR2 is ANQGSEA. This CDR3 has 13 residues. Here the CDR3 reads CSVEVQAGNTIYF. The DNA for the CDR3 is TGCAGCGTTGAGGTTCAAGCTGGAAACACCATATATTTT.

The chain has TRBV10-3 and TRBJ1-4, with TRBD1 identical over 8 bases. Germline lookup yields CDR1 ENHRY and CDR2 SYGVKD. V gave up 6 bases and J gave up 0 bases; unmatched junction bases: 3. This CDR3 comprises 15 residues. CDR3 region: CAISPTGATNEKLFF. The CDR3 DNA reads TGTGCCATCAGCCCGACAGGGGCAACTAATGAAAAACTGTTTTTT.

A word on this clonotype: The junction departs from the called germline gene at one end, perhaps through a read error. V is TRBV7-2 and J is TRBJ2-5, with D unclear. The CDR3 totals 16 residues. Germline V lookup: CDR1 SGHTA, CDR2 FQGNSA. The CDR3 is CAGSLRPLGTSVTQYF. The CDR3, as DNA: TGTGCCGGCAGCTTAAGGCCCCTTGGCACCTCCGTGACCCAGTACTTC.

Points on this clonotype: Compared with germline, one end of the junction differs, possibly owing to a read error. This rearrangement joins TRBV18 to TRBJ2-2, with D perhaps matching TRBD2 (6 bases). This CDR3 is built from 16 residues. The germline CDR1 and CDR2 sequences are KGHSH and LQKENI. DNA for the CDR3: TGTGCCAGCTCACCAAGGCCGGGTTCGAACACCGGGGGGCTGTTTTTT. Its protein is CASSPRPGSNTGGLFF.

This clonotype occurred a few times. The conserved phenylalanine or tryptophan normally closing the CDR3 is absent here, so this likely arose from a read error. The chain is built from TRBV7-2 and TRBJ2-3; D not resolved. The CDR3 covers 15 residues. Germline V gene data show CDR1 as SGHTA and CDR2 as FQGNSA. The ends were cut back, 5 bases at V and 2 bases at J, with 14 bases in the middle. CDR3 bases: TGTGCCAGCAGCCCCCCTCAGGTTTACACAGATACGCAGTATCTT. Encoded protein: CASSPPQVYTDTQYL.

This clonotype was observed a handful of times. A much larger clone is a single base away; this may be a read error. V usage is TRBV20-1 and J usage is TRBJ2-5, with TRBD2 matching over 14 bases. This CDR3 spans 18 amino acids. Germline V gene lookup returns CDR1 DFQATT and CDR2 SNEGSKA (reference sequence). V lost 7 bases and J lost 0; bases outside the gene matches: 13. The CDR3 DNA is TGCAGTGTTGGGAGGACTAGCGGGGGGAGTTCGTACCAAGAGACCCAGTACTTC. Translated: CSVGRTSGGSSYQETQYF.

This clonotype has a count of ten or more. This chain links TRBV10-2 with TRBJ1-2; the D is unclear. The V gene's germline CDR1 is WSHSY and CDR2 SAAADI. The CDR3 runs to 13 residues. Deletions cut 6 bases from V and 2 bases from J, with 10 bases between. The CDR3 here is CASSEGLNYGYTF. CDR3 sequence (DNA): TGCGCCAGCAGCGAGGGCTTAAACTATGGCTACACCTTC.

In this sample, this clonotype turned up a few times. The chain links TRBV29-1 to TRBJ1-1; no clear D gene. This CDR3 is 11 amino acids long. Trimming removed 5 bases at V and 1 base at J, with 5 bases between. Germline CDR1 is SQVTM and CDR2 is ANQGSEA. The CDR3 coding sequence is TGCAGCGTTTATGGGAACACTGAAGCTTTCTTT. It specifies CSVYGNTEAFF.

About this clonotype: At one end the junction does not follow the germline gene, possibly because of a read error. This chain links TRBV9 with TRBJ2-1, with 7 bases identical to TRBD2. CDR3 length: 16 amino acids. Germline CDR1 reads SGDLS; CDR2 reads YYNGEE. CDR3: CTSSARAGPSYNEQFF. Written as DNA, the CDR3 is TGTACCAGCAGCGCCCGAGCGGGGCCCTCCTACAATGAGCAGTTCTTC.